Listed below are T cell receptor beta chains from one sample, sequenced in a study of shared clonotypes between healthy human individuals. Here immunoSEQ multiplex PCR was the method, and the copy in TCRdb shows in-frame clones only, minus some. The table records hundreds of thousands of clones, less than 80% of them present only once. The sequenced sample consisted of memory CD4+ T cells sorted from blood. The receptors shown here come from a young woman in good health. CDR3s include the opening cysteine and the closing phenylalanine or tryptophan. A D gene is named only where the DNA matches it firmly. Clone size appears in some rows only: once, few, many, or a class for an expanded clone.

clone size	V gene	J gene	D gene	CDR3 DNA	CDR3 protein
once	TRBV15	TRBJ2-7	NA	TGTGCCACCAGCAGAGTCGGGGGACCAAGCTCCTACGAGCAGTACTTC	CATSRVGGPSSYEQYF
NA	TRBV6-5	TRBJ1-5	TRBD1	TGTGCCAGCAGTCGGACAGGGAACAATCAGCCCCAGCATTTT	CASSRTGNNQPQHF
once	TRBV28	TRBJ1-4	TRBD1	TGTGCCAGCAGTACCGACAGGGTGAGGGAAAAACTGTTTTTT	CASSTDRVREKLFF
NA	TRBV28	TRBJ1-3	NA	TGTGCCAGCAGCGACCGAAACACCATATATTTT	CASSDRNTIYF
NA	TRBV4-1	TRBJ2-1	NA	TGCGCCAGCAGCCAAGCCTTGGGGGCCGGGGACAATGAGCAGTTCTTC	CASSQALGAGDNEQFF
NA	TRBV28	TRBJ2-7	TRBD1	TGTGCCAGCAATACCGGGACAGGGGCCGACGAGCAGTACTTC	CASNTGTGADEQYF
NA	TRBV27	TRBJ2-3	NA	TGTGCCAGCAGTTTAGAGGGAGAGGGATGGAGCACAGATACGCAGTATTTT	CASSLEGEGWSTDTQYF
NA	TRBV6-4	TRBJ2-3	NA	TGTGCCAGCAGTTACCCACCCCGGCAGGGCACAGATACGCAGTATTTT	CASSYPPRQGTDTQYF
few	TRBV2	TRBJ2-3	TRBD1	TGTGCCAGCAGAGACCGGACAGGGGTAGATACGCAGTATTTT	CASRDRTGVDTQYF
few	TRBV7-8	TRBJ2-7	TRBD1	TGTGCCAGCAGCACCCACCGTGGACAGGGGGCGAACTACGAGCAGTACTTC	CASSTHRGQGANYEQYF
once	TRBV7-9	TRBJ2-7	NA	TGTGCCAGCAGCCGCACAGGGTCCTACGAGCAGTACTTC	CASSRTGSYEQYF
many	TRBV5-1	TRBJ2-1	NA	TGCGCCAGCAGCTCGGACTCCTCCTCCTACAATGAGCAGTTCTTC	CASSSDSSSYNEQFF
NA	TRBV28	TRBJ1-1	NA	TGTGCCAGCAGCCCGGGACCGATGAACACTGAAGCTTTCTTT	CASSPGPMNTEAFF
NA	TRBV5-1	TRBJ2-1	NA	TGCGCCAGCAGCTTGGCGGGGGAGTCCCACAATGAGCAGTTCTTC	CASSLAGESHNEQFF
NA	TRBV10-3	TRBJ2-1	TRBD2	TGTGCCATCTCCCTAGCGGGAGACGAGCAGTTCTTC	CAISLAGDEQFF
NA	TRBV5-1	TRBJ1-2	TRBD1	TGCGCCAGCAGCCCTGGTGACAGGGATAACTATGGCTACACCTTC	CASSPGDRDNYGYTF
once	TRBV27	TRBJ2-7	TRBD2	TGTGCCAGCAGTTCTCGGACTAGCGGGAACTACGAGCAGTACTTC	CASSSRTSGNYEQYF
NA	TRBV2	TRBJ2-7	NA	TGTGCCAGCATTTCCGGCCGCCACTCCTACGAGCAGTACTTC	CASISGRHSYEQYF
NA	TRBV5-1	TRBJ1-2	NA	TGCGCCAGCAGCTTGGGATGGGACATCAACTATGGCTACACCTTC	CASSLGWDINYGYTF
NA	TRBV29-1	TRBJ2-7	TRBD1	TGCAGCGTTGATCAGGGGGCGCCGGTCGGGCAGTACTTC	CSVDQGAPVGQYF
NA	TRBV7-9	TRBJ1-2	NA	TGTGCCAGCAGCCCGACCCCCGGGAGGGGCACTAACTATGGCTACACCTTC	CASSPTPGRGTNYGYTF
NA	TRBV28	TRBJ1-5	NA	TGTGCCAGCAGTTTGCGGTTGGGCATATTGAAAACGGGGGCCGATCAGCCCCAGCATTTT	CASSLRLGILKTGADQPQHF
NA	TRBV4-2	TRBJ2-1	TRBD2	TGTGCCAGCAGCCAAGCTGGTTTTAGCGGGCCGATCTCCTACAATGAGCAGTTCTTC	CASSQAGFSGPISYNEQFF
few	TRBV9	TRBJ1-3	NA	TGTGCCAGCAGCGTAAACCCCGCCGATGGAAACACCATATATTTT	CASSVNPADGNTIYF
NA	TRBV7-6	TRBJ2-1	TRBD2	TGTGCCAGCAGCTTAGCGCTAGCGGGGGCCTACAATGAGCAGTTCTTC	CASSLALAGAYNEQFF
NA	TRBV7-9	TRBJ1-2	TRBD1	TGTGCCAGCAGACTGATGACGCCAGGGGGTGAAGGCTACACCTTC	CASRLMTPGGEGYTF
NA	TRBV7-9	TRBJ1-2	NA	TGTGCCAGCAGCTTGGACGCGAGTTCCTACACCTTC	CASSLDASSYTF
few	TRBV19	TRBJ1-4	NA	TGTGCCAGTAGTATAGTCTGGCAAAATGAAAAACTGTTTTTT	CASSIVWQNEKLFF
NA	TRBV27	TRBJ2-1	TRBD1	TGTGCCAGCAGTTTCGGGACAGGGAGGGTCAATGAGCAGTTCTTC	CASSFGTGRVNEQFF
NA	TRBV15	TRBJ1-5	NA	TGTGCCACCAGCACACTCCGGGGTATCGAGAGTCAGCCCCAGCATTTT	CATSTLRGIESQPQHF
NA	TRBV7-9	TRBJ2-7	NA	TGTGCCAGCAGCTTAGTACAGAGCTCCTACGAGCAGTACTTC	CASSLVQSSYEQYF
NA	TRBV27	TRBJ2-7	NA	TGTGCCAGCAGTTTATATTCGAACTACGAGCAGTACTTC	CASSLYSNYEQYF
NA	TRBV6-1	TRBJ2-7	NA	TGTGCCAGCAGTGAAAGAGGAGGTGTCCCCTACGAGCAGTACTTC	CASSERGGVPYEQYF
NA	TRBV7-2	TRBJ2-7	TRBD1	TGTGCCAGCAGCCCCAGACAGGGCGAGTACGAGCAGTACTTC	CASSPRQGEYEQYF
few	TRBV25-1	TRBJ2-2	TRBD2	TGTGCCAGCAGTGGACTAGCGGAGAACACCGGGGAGCTGTTTTTT	CASSGLAENTGELFF
NA	TRBV27	TRBJ2-7	NA	TGTGCCAGCAGTGCCTCGAAGGGGGGGGCCGGGATCTACGAGCAGTACTTC	CASSASKGGAGIYEQYF
many	TRBV6-1	TRBJ2-7	NA	TGTGCCAGCAGTGAATTCGAGCTTTCCTACGAGCAGTACTTC	CASSEFELSYEQYF
NA	TRBV9	TRBJ2-2	NA	TGTGCCAGCAGCGTAGCTACGGGTCTGGGCGGGGAGCTGTTTTTT	CASSVATGLGGELFF
NA	TRBV19	TRBJ1-5	NA	TGTGCCAGTAGTATAGACGGGGTGCAGCCCCAGCATTTT	CASSIDGVQPQHF
NA	TRBV28	TRBJ2-1	TRBD2	TGTGCCAGCAGTTTATTGGCGGGAGGGTCCTACAATGAGCAGTTCTTC	CASSLLAGGSYNEQFF
NA	TRBV13	TRBJ1-2	NA	TGTGCCAGCAGCTTAGGCCGGGGGCAGTACTATGGCTACACCTTC	CASSLGRGQYYGYTF
NA	TRBV6-1	TRBJ1-1	TRBD1	TGTGCCAGCAGGCGGACAGGGGATGCGGGCACTGAAGCTTTCTTT	CASRRTGDAGTEAFF
NA	TRBV9	TRBJ1-3	NA	TGTGCCAGCAGCGACCGACTTGGAAACACCATATATTTT	CASSDRLGNTIYF
NA	TRBV11-1	TRBJ1-5	NA	TGTGCCAGCAGCTTAGGGACCATCAGGCCCCAGCATTTT	CASSLGTIRPQHF
NA	TRBV6-4	TRBJ1-2	NA	TGTGCCAGCAGTGACGGTTACTATGGCTACACCTTC	CASSDGYYGYTF
few	TRBV10-1	TRBJ2-3	NA	TGCGCCAGCAGTGTGGCGGATTCTAGCACAGATACGCAGTATTTT	CASSVADSSTDTQYF
NA	TRBV18	TRBJ2-6	TRBD1	TGTGCCAGCTCACCACCGACAGGGACTGGGGCCAACGTCCTGACTTTC	CASSPPTGTGANVLTF
once	TRBV5-1	TRBJ2-7	TRBD1	TGCGCCAGCAGCTTTGGCTGGACAGGGGGCAACCACGAGCAGTACTTC	CASSFGWTGGNHEQYF
NA	TRBV9	TRBJ2-7	NA	TGTGCCAGCAGCCCCGCCAGGGTTAGCTCCTACGAGCAGTACTTC	CASSPARVSSYEQYF
NA	TRBV5-1	TRBJ2-7	TRBD1	TGCGCCAGCAGGTCCGGGACAGGGGAATGGTCCTACGAGCAGTACTTC	CASRSGTGEWSYEQYF
NA	TRBV27	TRBJ2-7	NA	TGTGCCAGCAGCGATTCCGGAGGATACGAGCAGTACTTC	CASSDSGGYEQYF
NA	TRBV18	TRBJ2-7	TRBD2	TGTGCCAGCTCACCTTCGGGGGGGAGCTACGAGCAGTACTTC	CASSPSGGSYEQYF
NA	TRBV9	TRBJ2-7	TRBD2	TGTGCCAGCAGCATAGGACTAGCGGGTGACTACGAGCAGTACTTC	CASSIGLAGDYEQYF
NA	TRBV7-9	TRBJ2-1	TRBD2	TGTGCCAGCAGCTTAGCAGGTAGCGGGAAGCGCAATGAGCAGTTCTTC	CASSLAGSGKRNEQFF
NA	TRBV5-1	TRBJ2-3	NA	TGCGCCAGCAGCTTGCCATCCTTGGGAGGAGCAGATACGCAGTATTTT	CASSLPSLGGADTQYF